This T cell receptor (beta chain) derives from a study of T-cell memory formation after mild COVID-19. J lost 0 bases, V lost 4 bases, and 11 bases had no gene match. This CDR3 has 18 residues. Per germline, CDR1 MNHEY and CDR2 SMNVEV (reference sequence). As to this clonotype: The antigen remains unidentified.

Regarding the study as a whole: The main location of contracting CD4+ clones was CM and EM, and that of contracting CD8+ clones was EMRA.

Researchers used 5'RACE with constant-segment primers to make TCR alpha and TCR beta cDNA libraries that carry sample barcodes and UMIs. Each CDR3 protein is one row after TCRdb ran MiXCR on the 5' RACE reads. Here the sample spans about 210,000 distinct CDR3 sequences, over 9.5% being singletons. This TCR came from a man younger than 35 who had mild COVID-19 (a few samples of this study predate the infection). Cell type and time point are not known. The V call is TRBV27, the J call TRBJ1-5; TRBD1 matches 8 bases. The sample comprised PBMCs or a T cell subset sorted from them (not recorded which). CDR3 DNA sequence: TGTGCCAGCAGTTCCAGCCCGACAGGGGTTTATAGCAATCAGCCCCAGCATTTT. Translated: CASSSSPTGVYSNQPQHF.